This T cell receptor (beta chain) was identified in a study of glioma-infiltrating T cells. The study's findings and limits: Very few CDR3 sequences were shared between tissue and blood.

V lost 2 bases to trimming and J lost 10 bases; unmatched junction nucleotides: 8. The CDR3 runs to 14 residues. The germline gives CDR1 SGHRS, CDR2 YFSETQ. The iRepertoire nested amplicon-rescue multiplex PCR amplified TCR alpha and beta CDR3s from RNA. TCRdb itself ran the multiplex PCR reads through MiXCR, one entry per CDR3 protein. The sample consists of under 150,000 distinct CDR3 sequences, under 25% of them appearing once. Concerning this clonotype itself: Its antigen is unidentified.

The sequenced sample was glioma tissue, nonneoplastic brain tissue, or PBMCs (not recorded which). This clonotype originated in a human donor with low-grade glioma or glioblastoma, undergoing nonglioma brain surgery, or in good health (not recorded which). The rearrangement links TRBV5-1 to TRBJ2-3; 9 bases agree with TRBD2. The CDR3 region has the DNA TGCGCCAGCAGCTTTAGCGGGGGCTTGCAACCGCAGTATTTT. This gives the protein CASSFSGGLQPQYF.